This T cell receptor beta chain was documented in a study of T cell responses to AZD1222 COVID-19 vaccine (dated by TCRdb to the early 2020s). About the investigation overall: TCR sequencing covered fewer than 250 trial participants: 207 given two doses of AZD1222 and some 25 given two doses of MenACWY control vaccine. Trial participants were enrolled by age into 18-55, 56-69 and 70-plus year subgroups, with roughly 160, 29 and 62 TCR-sequenced participants respectively.

This specimen's time point label, interpreted: about 28 days (+/-7) after the second vaccine dose. AZD1222 recipients given second doses at about 4 weeks or at about 12 weeks were pooled, since spike-specific TCR depth and breadth were not found to differ between the two schedules. The vaccinee samples were drawn from two UK trials, COV001 and COV002, one of which was a single-blind randomized controlled phase 2/3 trial testing AZD1222 (ChAdOx1 nCoV-19) in healthy adults. Trial participant PBMC samples were collected at day 0 and day 28 after the second dose for TCRbeta chain sequencing. The CDR3 regions of human TCRbeta chains were analyzed by immunosequencing. The source study handled its data this way. Repertoire TCRs were checked for matches against a reference library of SARS-CoV-2-specific TCRs that had been generated using the MIRA antigen-specificity platform. Breadth was defined as the fraction of unique TCRs that were SARS-CoV-2-associated, and depth was defined as the fraction of total T cells that were SARS-CoV-2-associated. Using the MIRA data, every spike-specific TCR was mapped to the spike region that the TCR reacted to and assigned to either a CD4 or a CD8 class. Log10-transformed breadth and depth values were compared by one-way ANOVA with Sidak's multiple comparisons tests. TCRdb carries this immuneACCESS record with in-frame sequences only. Its versions omit some clonotypes, under half of them owing to an unresolved V gene in the studies checked, with the rest unexplained. D and trimming come from the DNA, and the V and J calls and clone size come from that table. The sample profile shows roughly 190,000 clones; 90% to 95% of them were found once. Around 3.7% of the sample rests with the top ten.

A note on this clone: Its antigen remains unidentified. Base qualities are not provided; no much larger clone lies one nucleotide away.

Points the paper makes about the study in general: Participants were mostly white British, with more females than males. The authors suggested clonal diversity may have been underestimated. Vaccine-associated CD4 TCRs spanned the whole spike protein, with dominant responses in regions 160-218 and 743-854. Conclusions about previously exposed vaccinees are limited because only five to seven AZD1222 recipients were SARS-CoV-2 seropositive at baseline. Epitopes outside the regions mutated in the B.1.351 and B.1.1.7 variants were reportedly recognized by nearly half of the unique spike-specific TCRs. No day 14 peak-response samples were available, so repertoires were characterized only after the peak T cell response. Spike-specific TCR breadth and depth rose significantly after two AZD1222 doses compared with day 0 and with MenACWY recipients. In the small 56-69-year group, the increase in depth fell short of significance, most likely because of low power.

This TCR derives from an adult who received the AZD1222 COVID-19 vaccine. The source material was peripheral blood, sampled 28 days after the second AZD1222 dose.

This receptor carries the CDR3 CASSLGGRNEKLFF. The DNA is TGTGCCAGCAGCTTGGGGGGTCGTAATGAAAAACTGTTTTTT. The V gene is TRBV7-8 and the J gene is TRBJ1-4; a tentative D call is TRBD1 (5 bases match). The germline V gene supplies CDR1 SGHVS and CDR2 FQNEAQ. From the cysteine up to the phenylalanine, the CDR3 has a length of 14 residues. Only the CDR3 DNA is retained, 42 bases long and in frame from the first base. The trim is 3 bases for V and 4 bases for J, with a gap of 9 bases between the germline ends. With all but the CDR3 taken from the reference TRBV7-8 and TRBJ1-4 genes, the full variable domain is: GAGVSQSPRYKVAKRGQDVALRCDPISGHVSLFWYQQALGQGPEFLTYFQNEAQLDKSGLPSDRFFAERPEGSVSTLKIQRTQQEDSAVYLCASSLGGRNEKLFFGSGTQLSVL.